The 10 T cell receptor beta chains below were found in one sample sequenced in a study of Ad26.COV2.S vaccination and SARS-CoV-2 variants. The treatment is: 19 received Ad26.COV2.S at low or high dose, single or two shots; about 5 received placebo; per-sample allocation not given. Samples analyzed were those drawn on day 63 after the first vaccine or placebo injection. Using immunoSEQ multiplex PCR, the repertoire was profiled, and TCRdb retains in-frame clones only, with some absent. The table shows 330,000 or so clones, with approximately 87% occurring only once. This specimen was peripheral blood, taken in a trial of Ad26.COV2.S vaccine versus placebo. These receptors were obtained from a person aged 18 to 65 who received the Ad26.COV2.S COVID-19 vaccine or a placebo.

This clone appeared a single time. The chain joins TRBV9 to TRBJ1-4; D might be TRBD1 (6 bases). Germline CDR1 reads SGDLS; CDR2 reads YYNGEE. Trimming removed 0 bases from V and 7 bases from J, with 16 bases in between. The CDR3 totals 16 residues. CDR3 amino acids: CASSVAGGLGGEKLFF. The CDR3 nucleotides read TGTGCCAGCAGCGTAGCGGGGGGCCTCGGGGGTGAAAAACTGTTTTTT.

The genes are TRBV29-1 and TRBJ2-5; 10 nucleotides line up with TRBD1. CDR3 length: 19 residues. Unmatched junction bases numbered 23, after V lost 5 bases and J lost 5 bases. The germline V gene has CDR1 SQVTM and CDR2 ANQGSEA. CDR3 bases: TGCAGCGTTTCCCGACCCTTGATCAGCTCGGGACAGGGGTGGGAGACCCAGTACTTC. This sequence encodes CSVSRPLISSGQGWETQYF.

J is TRBJ1-1 and V is TRBV11-3; TRBD1 might be the D (6 bases). Germline V gene data show CDR1 as SGHNT and CDR2 as YENEEA. V dropped 6 bases and J dropped 4 bases, with 15 bases sitting between them. This CDR3 has 14 residues. The CDR3 region has the DNA TGTGCCAGCAGTATCGACTACAGGGCCACTGAAGCTTTCTTT. The encoded protein is CASSIDYRATEAFF.

CDR3 bases: TGTGCTAGTAGCCCTGGGGATCAGCCCCAGCATTTT. This translates into CASSPGDQPQHF. V is TRBV12-5 and J is TRBJ1-5; D is undetermined. CDR1 is LGHNT and CDR2 is FRNRAP in the germline V gene. Between the trimmed V and J ends, which lost 8 bases and 5 bases, there was a span of 10 bases. The CDR3 sequence is 12 residues long.

This clone was recorded a few times. The V and J genes are TRBV19 and TRBJ1-4, with TRBD1 matching 7 bases. Germline V gives CDR1 LNHDA, CDR2 SQIVND (reference sequence). The ends lost 2 bases at V and 0 bases at J; junction bases unmatched: 9. This CDR3 contains 18 residues. The CDR3 sequence is CASSILSQGTATNEKLFF. CDR3 DNA sequence: TGTGCCAGTAGTATACTTTCACAGGGGACTGCAACTAATGAAAAACTGTTTTTT.

This rearrangement joins TRBV6-5 to TRBJ2-7; tentative D call: TRBD1 (8 bases). V shed 6 bases and J shed 12 bases, with 21 bases lying between them. CDR1 is MNHEY and CDR2 is SVGAGI in the germline V gene. This CDR3 spans 13 amino acids. The CDR3 DNA reads TGTGCCAGCAGACCCTCCGGGGGGACAGGCATGTACGTC. Translated: CASRPSGGTGMYV.

This clone was detected once. The J gene is TRBJ2-7, the V gene TRBV20-1; TRBD2 matches 8 bases. The CDR3 spans 11 residues. Germline loops: CDR1 DFQATT, CDR2 SNEGSKA (reference sequence). CDR3 in DNA: TGCAGTGCTAGGGTCGCGGGAGGCGTAATCGTC. Its translation: CSARVAGGVIV.

In this sample, this clone turned up a few times. The chain employs TRBV27 and TRBJ2-1; tentatively, D is TRBD2 (5 bases). The germline V gene encodes CDR1 MNHEY and CDR2 SMNVEV (reference sequence). Trimming removed 1 base at V and 0 bases at J, with 10 bases between. The CDR3 is 16 residues long. The chain's CDR3 is CASSLWIGVSYNEQFF. As DNA, the CDR3 is TGTGCCAGCAGTTTATGGATCGGGGTCTCCTACAATGAGCAGTTCTTC.

This chain joins TRBV5-4 and TRBJ2-3; TRBD2 matches at 7 bases. The junction had 9 bases not matched to a gene; V was cut back by 4 bases and J by 4 bases. Per the germline V gene, CDR1 is SGHNT and CDR2 is YYREEE (reference sequence). The CDR3 is made up of 15 amino acids. The CDR3 bases are TGTGCCAGCAGCCCGGGAGGACTCGGAGCAGATACGCAGTATTTT. Its protein product is CASSPGGLGADTQYF. Together with reference TRBV5-4 and TRBJ2-3, the CDR3 gives the full variable domain: ETGVTQSPTHLIKTRGQQVTLRCSSQSGHNTVSWYQQALGQGPQFIFQYYREEENGRGNFPPRFSGLQFPNYSSELNVNALELDDSALYLCASSPGGLGADTQYFGPGTRLTVL.

This clone was seen a handful of times. The chain carries TRBV11-2 and TRBJ1-1; unclear D gene. CDR1 and CDR2 from the germline V gene are SGHAT and FQNNGV. V was clipped by 2 bases and J by 1 base, with 14 bases between them. This CDR3 spans 16 amino acids. CDR3 coding DNA: TGTGCCAGCAGCTTACGAGCGGGCGAGGGGAACACTGAAGCTTTCTTT. Protein product: CASSLRAGEGNTEAFF.